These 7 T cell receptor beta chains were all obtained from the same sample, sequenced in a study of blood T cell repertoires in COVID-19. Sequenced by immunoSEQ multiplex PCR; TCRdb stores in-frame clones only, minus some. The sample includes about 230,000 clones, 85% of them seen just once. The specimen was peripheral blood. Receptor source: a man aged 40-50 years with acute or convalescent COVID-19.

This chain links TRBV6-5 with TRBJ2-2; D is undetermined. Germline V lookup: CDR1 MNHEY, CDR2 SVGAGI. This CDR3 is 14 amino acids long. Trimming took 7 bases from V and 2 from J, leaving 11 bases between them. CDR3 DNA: TGTGCCAGCAACTGGGCAGATAACACCGGGGAGCTGTTTTTT. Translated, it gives CASNWADNTGELFF.

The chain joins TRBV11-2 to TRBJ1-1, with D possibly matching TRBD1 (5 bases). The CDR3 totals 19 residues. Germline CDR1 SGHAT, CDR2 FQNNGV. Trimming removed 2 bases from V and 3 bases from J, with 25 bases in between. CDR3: CASSLPGRGEFTRDTEAFF. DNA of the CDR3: TGTGCCAGCAGCTTACCCGGCCGGGGGGAATTTACTAGGGACACTGAAGCTTTCTTT.

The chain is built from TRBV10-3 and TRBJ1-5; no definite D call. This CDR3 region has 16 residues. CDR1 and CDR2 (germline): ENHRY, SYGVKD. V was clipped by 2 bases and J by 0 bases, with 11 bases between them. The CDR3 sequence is CAISEGQTNSNQPQHF. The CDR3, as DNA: TGTGCCATCAGTGAGGGCCAGACTAATAGCAATCAGCCCCAGCATTTT.

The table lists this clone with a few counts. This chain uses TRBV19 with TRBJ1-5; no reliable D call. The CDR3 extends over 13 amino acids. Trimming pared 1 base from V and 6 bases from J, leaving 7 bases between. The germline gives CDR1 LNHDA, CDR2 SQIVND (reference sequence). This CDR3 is CASSIGTVQPQHF. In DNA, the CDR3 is TGTGCCAGTAGTATAGGAACAGTTCAGCCCCAGCATTTT.

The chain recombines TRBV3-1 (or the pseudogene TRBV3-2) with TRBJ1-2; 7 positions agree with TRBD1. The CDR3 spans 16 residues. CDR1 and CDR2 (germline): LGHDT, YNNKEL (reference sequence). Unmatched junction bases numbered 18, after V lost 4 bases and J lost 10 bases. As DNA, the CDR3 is TGTGCCAGCAGCCTTGGGCAGGGGGTACTCTCCCCTAACTACACCTTC. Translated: CASSLGQGVLSPNYTF.

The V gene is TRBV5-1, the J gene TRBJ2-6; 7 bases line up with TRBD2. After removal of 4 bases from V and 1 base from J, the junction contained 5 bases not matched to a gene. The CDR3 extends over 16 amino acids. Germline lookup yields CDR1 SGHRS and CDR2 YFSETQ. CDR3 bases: TGCGCCAGCAGCCCCCAGGGAGGGTCTGGGGCCAACGTCCTGACTTTC. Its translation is CASSPQGGSGANVLTF.

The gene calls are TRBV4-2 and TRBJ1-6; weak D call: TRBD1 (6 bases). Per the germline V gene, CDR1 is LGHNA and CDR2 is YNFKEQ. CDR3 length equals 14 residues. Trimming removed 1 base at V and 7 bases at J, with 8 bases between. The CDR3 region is CASSQGTANSPLHF. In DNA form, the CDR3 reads TGTGCCAGCAGCCAAGGGACAGCCAATTCACCCCTCCACTTT.